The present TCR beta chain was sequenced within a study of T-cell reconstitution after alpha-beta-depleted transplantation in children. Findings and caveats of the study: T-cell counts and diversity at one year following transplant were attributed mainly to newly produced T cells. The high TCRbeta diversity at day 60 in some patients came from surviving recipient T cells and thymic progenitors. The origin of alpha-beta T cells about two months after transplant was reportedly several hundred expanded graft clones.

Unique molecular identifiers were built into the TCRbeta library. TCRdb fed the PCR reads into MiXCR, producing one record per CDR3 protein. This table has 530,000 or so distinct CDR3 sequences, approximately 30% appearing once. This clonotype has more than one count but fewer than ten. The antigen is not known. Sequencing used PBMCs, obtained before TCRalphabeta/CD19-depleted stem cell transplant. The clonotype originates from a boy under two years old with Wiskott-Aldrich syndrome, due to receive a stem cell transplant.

The CDR3, as DNA: TGCAGTCCGCAGTTTGGTTCTACAGATACGCAGTATTTT. This gives the protein CSPQFGSTDTQYF. The gene calls are TRBV20-1 and TRBJ2-3, with no clear D. Trimming stripped 8 bases from V and 3 bases from J, with 15 bases between. The CDR3 totals 13 residues. Germline loops: CDR1 DFQATT, CDR2 SNEGSKA (reference sequence).